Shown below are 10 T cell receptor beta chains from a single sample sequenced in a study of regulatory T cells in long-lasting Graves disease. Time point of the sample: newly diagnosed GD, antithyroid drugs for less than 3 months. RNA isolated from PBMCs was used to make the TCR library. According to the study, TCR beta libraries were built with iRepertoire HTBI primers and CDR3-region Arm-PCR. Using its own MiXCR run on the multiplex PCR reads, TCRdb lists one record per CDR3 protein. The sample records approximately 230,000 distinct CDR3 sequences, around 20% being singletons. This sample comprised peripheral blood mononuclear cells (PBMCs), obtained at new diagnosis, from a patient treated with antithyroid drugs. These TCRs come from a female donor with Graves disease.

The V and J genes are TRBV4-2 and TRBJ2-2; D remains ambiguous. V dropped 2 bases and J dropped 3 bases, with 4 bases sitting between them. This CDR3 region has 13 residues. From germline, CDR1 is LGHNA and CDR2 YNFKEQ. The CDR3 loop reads CASSQSDTGELFF. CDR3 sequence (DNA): TGTGCCAGCAGCCAATCAGACACCGGGGAGCTGTTTTTT.

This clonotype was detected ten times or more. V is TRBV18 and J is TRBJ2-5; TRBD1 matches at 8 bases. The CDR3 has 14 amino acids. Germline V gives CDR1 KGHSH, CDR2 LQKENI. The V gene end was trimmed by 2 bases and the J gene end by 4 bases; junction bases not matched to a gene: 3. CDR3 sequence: CASSPKQGAETQYF. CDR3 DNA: TGTGCCAGCTCACCAAAGCAGGGGGCAGAGACCCAGTACTTC.

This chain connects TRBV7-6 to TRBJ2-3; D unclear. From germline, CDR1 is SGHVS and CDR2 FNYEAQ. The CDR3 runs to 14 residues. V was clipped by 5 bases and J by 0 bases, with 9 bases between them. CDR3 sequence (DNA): TGTGCCAGCAGCCCCGCATTAAGCACAGATACGCAGTATTTT. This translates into CASSPALSTDTQYF.

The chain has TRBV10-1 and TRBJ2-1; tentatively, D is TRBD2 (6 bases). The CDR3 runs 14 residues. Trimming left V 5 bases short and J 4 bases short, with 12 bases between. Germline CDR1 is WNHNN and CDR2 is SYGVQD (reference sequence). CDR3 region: CASSFSGRYNEQFF. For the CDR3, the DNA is TGCGCCAGCAGTTTTAGTGGGAGGTACAATGAGCAGTTCTTC.

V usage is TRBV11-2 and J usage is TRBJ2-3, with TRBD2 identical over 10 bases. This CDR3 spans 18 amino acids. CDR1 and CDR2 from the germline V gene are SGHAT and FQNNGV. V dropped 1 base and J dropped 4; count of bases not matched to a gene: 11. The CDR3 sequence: CASSLGRLAGAPPDTQYF. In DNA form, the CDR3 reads TGTGCCAGCAGCTTAGGTCGGCTAGCGGGGGCCCCCCCAGATACGCAGTATTTT.

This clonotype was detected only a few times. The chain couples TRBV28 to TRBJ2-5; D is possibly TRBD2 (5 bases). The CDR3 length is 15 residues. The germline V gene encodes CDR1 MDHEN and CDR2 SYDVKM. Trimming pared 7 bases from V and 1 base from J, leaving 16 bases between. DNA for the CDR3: TGTGCCAGCAACCTAATTGAGGGCGGCCAAGAGACCCAGTACTTC. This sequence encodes CASNLIEGGQETQYF.

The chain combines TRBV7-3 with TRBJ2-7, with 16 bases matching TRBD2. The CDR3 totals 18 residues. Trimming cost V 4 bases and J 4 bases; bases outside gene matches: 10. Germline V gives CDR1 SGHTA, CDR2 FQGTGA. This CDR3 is CASSSGGTSGRAGYEQYF. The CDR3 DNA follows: TGTGCCAGCAGCTCCGGGGGGACTAGCGGGAGGGCCGGGTACGAGCAGTACTTC.

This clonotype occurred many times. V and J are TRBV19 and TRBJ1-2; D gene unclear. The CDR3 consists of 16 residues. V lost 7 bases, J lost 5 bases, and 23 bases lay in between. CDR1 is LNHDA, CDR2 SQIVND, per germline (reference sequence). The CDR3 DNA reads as TGTGCCAGTACCCCCCTGGGATGGGGAGGCGCGTATGGCTACACCTTC. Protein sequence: CASTPLGWGGAYGYTF.

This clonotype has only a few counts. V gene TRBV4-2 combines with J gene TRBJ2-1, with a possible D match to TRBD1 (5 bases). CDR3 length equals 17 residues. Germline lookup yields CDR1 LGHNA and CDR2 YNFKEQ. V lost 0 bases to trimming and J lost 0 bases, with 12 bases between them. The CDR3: CASSQEGRQSSYNEQFF. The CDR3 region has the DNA TGTGCCAGCAGCCAAGAGGGTAGACAGAGCTCCTACAATGAGCAGTTCTTC.

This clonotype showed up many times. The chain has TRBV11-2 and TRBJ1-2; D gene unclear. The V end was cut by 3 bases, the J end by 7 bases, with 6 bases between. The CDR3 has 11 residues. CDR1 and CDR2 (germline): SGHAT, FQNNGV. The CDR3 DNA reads TGTGCCAGCAGCTTCCACTCTGGCTACACCTTC. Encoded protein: CASSFHSGYTF.